These T cell receptor beta chains were read from a single sample in a study of shared clonotypes between healthy human individuals. TCRdb's table, derived via immunoSEQ multiplex PCR, lists solely in-frame clones and lacks some. The sample has roughly 1,000,000 clones, around 78% seen once. The material sequenced was memory CD4+ T cells from PBMCs. The receptors here all came from a young man in good health. Some clones in this sample may be carry-over from other donors' samples. The CDR3 runs from the conserved cysteine through the conserved F or W. D genes are given only for firm matches. Expanded clones are given a class, and other clones once, few, many or no size at all.

J: TRBJ2-7; V: TRBV28; D: .; size: once; CDR3: CASSLSWEQYF; DNA: TGTGCCAGCAGTTTATCGTGGGAGCAGTACTTC
J: TRBJ2-1; V: TRBV27; D: TRBD2; size: .; CDR3: CASRLRTSGNIYNEQFF; DNA: TGTGCCAGCAGACTACGGACTAGCGGGAACATCTACAATGAGCAGTTCTTC
J: TRBJ2-2; V: TRBV28; D: .; size: few; CDR3: CASNFHGLALAGELFF; DNA: TGTGCCAGCAATTTCCACGGGCTAGCTCTGGCCGGGGAGCTGTTTTTT
J: TRBJ2-7; V: TRBV6-5; D: TRBD2; size: .; CDR3: CASRVGTSVYEQYF; DNA: TGTGCCAGCAGGGTCGGGACTAGCGTCTACGAGCAGTACTTC
J: TRBJ2-7; V: TRBV27; D: TRBD2; size: .; CDR3: CASSLSYAGEADEQYF; DNA: TGTGCCAGCAGTTTATCGTACGCGGGAGAAGCCGACGAGCAGTACTTC
J: TRBJ2-1; V: TRBV7-2; D: .; size: .; CDR3: CASSLVRSSYNEQFF; DNA: TGTGCCAGCAGCTTAGTGCGGAGCTCCTACAATGAGCAGTTCTTC
J: TRBJ1-2; V: TRBV19; D: TRBD1; size: .; CDR3: CACGDRLTRGYTF; DNA: TGTGCCTGCGGGGACAGGCTGACGCGGGGCTACACCTTC
J: TRBJ2-3; V: TRBV5-1; D: TRBD1; size: .; CDR3: CASWGTGMQDTQYF; DNA: TGCGCCAGCTGGGGGACAGGGATGCAAGATACGCAGTATTTT
J: TRBJ2-7; V: TRBV29-1; D: TRBD2; size: .; CDR3: CSVVTSGLYEQYF; DNA: TGCAGCGTTGTCACTAGCGGGCTCTACGAGCAGTACTTC
J: TRBJ2-3; V: TRBV5-1; D: TRBD2; size: .; CDR3: CASSLALASGRRTDTQYF; DNA: TGCGCCAGCAGCTTGGCCCTGGCTAGCGGCAGAAGGACAGATACGCAGTATTTT
J: TRBJ2-1; V: TRBV5-4; D: .; size: .; CDR3: CASSVLTGSSYNEQFF; DNA: TGTGCCAGCAGCGTACTAACAGGGAGCTCCTACAATGAGCAGTTCTTC
J: TRBJ2-5; V: TRBV28; D: TRBD2; size: .; CDR3: CASTWGGAGGAETQYF; DNA: TGTGCCAGCACTTGGGGGGGCGCGGGAGGCGCGGAGACCCAGTACTTC
J: TRBJ2-4; V: TRBV18; D: TRBD1; size: .; CDR3: CASSPLRTGELIQYF; DNA: TGTGCCAGCTCACCATTAAGGACAGGGGAATTAATTCAGTACTTC
J: TRBJ1-2; V: TRBV18; D: .; size: .; CDR3: CASSHSSLGPTNYGYTF; DNA: TGTGCCAGCTCACACTCCTCGCTGGGACCGACTAACTATGGCTACACCTTC
J: TRBJ2-4; V: TRBV4-1; D: TRBD2; size: .; CDR3: CASSQGLAGGIAKNIQYF; DNA: TGCGCCAGCAGCCAAGGACTAGCGGGAGGGATAGCCAAAAACATTCAGTACTTC
J: TRBJ2-2; V: TRBV5-1; D: .; size: once; CDR3: CASSEGYGTGELFF; DNA: TGCGCCAGCAGCGAGGGTTATGGCACCGGGGAGCTGTTTTTT
J: TRBJ1-2; V: TRBV5-1; D: .; size: .; CDR3: CASTPEGPYGYTF; DNA: TGCGCCAGCACCCCCGAGGGGCCCTATGGCTACACCTTC
J: TRBJ2-3; V: TRBV4-3; D: .; size: .; CDR3: CASSQDRRVGDTQYF; DNA: TGCGCCAGCAGCCAAGATCGAAGGGTCGGAGATACGCAGTATTTT
J: TRBJ1-2; V: TRBV4-2; D: TRBD1; size: .; CDR3: CASSQEPFGDSDGYTF; DNA: TGTGCCAGCAGCCAAGAGCCTTTCGGGGACAGCGATGGCTACACCTTC
J: TRBJ2-5; V: TRBV11-1; D: .; size: .; CDR3: CASSLDWGVGQETQYF; DNA: TGTGCCAGCAGCTTAGATTGGGGGGTCGGTCAAGAGACCCAGTACTTC
J: TRBJ2-5; V: TRBV18; D: TRBD1; size: .; CDR3: CASSRGQAQETQYF; DNA: TGTGCCAGCTCACGGGGACAGGCTCAAGAGACCCAGTACTTC
J: TRBJ1-5; V: TRBV7-3; D: .; size: .; CDR3: CASSQQGDQPQHF; DNA: TGTGCCAGCAGCCAACAGGGAGATCAGCCCCAGCATTTT
J: TRBJ1-5; V: TRBV11-3; D: .; size: few; CDR3: CASSLPRDGTPDYSNQPQHF; DNA: TGTGCCAGCAGCTTGCCGAGGGATGGGACCCCAGATTATAGCAATCAGCCCCAGCATTTT
J: TRBJ2-3; V: TRBV15; D: .; size: many; CDR3: CATSPRNQADTQYF; DNA: TGTGCCACCAGCCCCCGGAATCAGGCAGATACGCAGTATTTT
J: TRBJ2-7; V: TRBV25-1; D: .; size: .; CDR3: CASSESKAGTYEQYF; DNA: TGTGCCAGCAGTGAATCCAAGGCGGGTACCTACGAGCAGTACTTC
J: TRBJ1-3; V: TRBV2; D: .; size: .; CDR3: CASSVESGGTIYF; DNA: TGTGCCAGCAGTGTAGAATCGGGGGGCACCATATATTTT
J: TRBJ2-3; V: TRBV20-1; D: .; size: .; CDR3: CSAILSDTQYF; DNA: TGCAGTGCTATCCTGTCAGATACGCAGTATTTT
J: TRBJ1-1; V: TRBV2; D: .; size: .; CDR3: CASSERLGGSTEAFF; DNA: TGTGCCAGCAGTGAAAGGCTCGGGGGGTCGACTGAAGCTTTCTTT
J: TRBJ2-5; V: TRBV5-4; D: .; size: .; CDR3: CASSLGQEKETQYF; DNA: TGTGCCAGCAGCTTGGGACAGGAGAAAGAGACCCAGTACTTC
J: TRBJ2-5; V: TRBV2; D: .; size: once; CDR3: CASSEARQETQYF; DNA: TGTGCCAGCAGTGAAGCGCGGCAAGAGACCCAGTACTTC
J: TRBJ1-3; V: TRBV2; D: .; size: few; CDR3: CASGTLPGRLSGNTIYF; DNA: TGTGCCAGCGGGACTTTGCCAGGCCGCCTTTCTGGAAACACCATATATTTT
J: TRBJ1-1; V: TRBV29-1; D: .; size: .; CDR3: CSVNRYLYTEAFF; DNA: TGCAGCGTGAACAGGTATTTGTACACTGAAGCTTTCTTT
J: TRBJ1-1; V: TRBV6-6; D: .; size: .; CDR3: CASDVGTEAFF; DNA: TGTGCCAGCGACGTGGGCACTGAAGCTTTCTTT
J: TRBJ2-4; V: TRBV5-4; D: .; size: .; CDR3: CASSGSGEKQNIQYF; DNA: TGTGCCAGCAGCGGGTCAGGGGAGAAGCAAAACATTCAGTACTTC
J: TRBJ2-2; V: TRBV6-1; D: .; size: .; CDR3: CASSEQGGRGELFF; DNA: TGTGCCAGCAGTGAACAGGGGGGGCGCGGGGAGCTGTTTTTT
J: TRBJ2-1; V: TRBV18; D: TRBD1; size: once; CDR3: CASSPGQGGNEQFF; DNA: TGTGCCAGCTCACCCGGACAGGGCGGGAATGAGCAGTTCTTC
J: TRBJ1-4; V: TRBV16; D: TRBD1; size: .; CDR3: CASSQSLRQGNEKLFF; DNA: TGTGCCAGCAGCCAATCCCTTAGACAGGGGAATGAAAAACTGTTTTTT
J: TRBJ1-5; V: TRBV7-2; D: .; size: .; CDR3: CASSLESDQPQHF; DNA: TGTGCCAGCAGCTTAGAATCCGATCAGCCCCAGCATTTT
J: TRBJ2-1; V: TRBV9; D: TRBD2; size: .; CDR3: CASSEGGLAGGFGDEQFF; DNA: TGTGCCAGCAGCGAGGGGGGCCTAGCGGGAGGTTTTGGGGATGAGCAGTTCTTC